This is a list of T cell receptor beta chains from one sample in a study of OX40 agonist ivuxolimab in advanced cancers. The table came from immunoSEQ multiplex PCR; TCRdb's copy has only in-frame clones and leaves some out. The data show around 70,000 clones, over 80% seen once. The sequencing here drew on CD4+ or CD8+ T cells sorted from blood, taken in a trial of the OX40 agonist ivuxolimab. The receptors shown here come from an adult with an advanced solid tumor such as melanoma, head and neck, liver or kidney cancer. CDR3s include the opening cysteine and the closing phenylalanine or tryptophan. Each record gives: clone size, V gene, D gene, J gene, CDR3 DNA, CDR3 protein. The D gene is left open where the match is weak. Not every row has a clone size; where given, it reads once, few, many or a size class.

-,TRBV6-5,-,TRBJ1-5,TGTGCCAGCAGTCCTCGCGGGCCCCATCAGCCCCAGCATTTT,CASSPRGPHQPQHF
-,TRBV10-1,-,TRBJ2-3,TGCGCCAGCAGCCGAACCGTGGGGGATACGCAGTATTTT,CASSRTVGDTQYF
few,TRBV28,TRBD1,TRBJ1-2,TGTGCCAGCAGCTCCTTATCCGGGACAGGGGATAAGGGTGGCTACACCTTC,CASSSLSGTGDKGGYTF
few,TRBV19,-,TRBJ2-2,TGTGCCAGTAGTAGGGACTCCGGGGGAACCGGGGAGCTGTTTTTT,CASSRDSGGTGELFF
-,TRBV2,-,TRBJ2-3,TGTGCCAGCAAAGAGGCGGACTTCACAGATACGCAGTATTTT,CASKEADFTDTQYF
-,TRBV19,-,TRBJ1-3,TGTGCCAGTAGTATCCCCATCGGCGACGGACACCTCTCTGGAAACACCATATATTTT,CASSIPIGDGHLSGNTIYF
-,TRBV15,TRBD1,TRBJ1-5,TGTGCCACCAGCCAGGACAGGGCGGCGGGTCAGCCCCAGCATTTT,CATSQDRAAGQPQHF
-,TRBV5-1,-,TRBJ2-2,TGCGCCAGCAGCGACGCCGTGGTGGGAGGGGAGCTGTTTTTT,CASSDAVVGGELFF
few,TRBV29-1,-,TRBJ2-3,TGCAGCGCCCGGGACAGCGGCCGCAAGGGGGGGAGCACAGATACGCAGTATTTT,CSARDSGRKGGSTDTQYF
-,TRBV28,-,TRBJ1-2,TGTGCCAGCAGTTTCGCTTACCGGGGGGGGACTAACTATGGCTACACCTTC,CASSFAYRGGTNYGYTF
few,TRBV20-1,-,TRBJ1-2,TGCAGTGCTAGCAGTGGGCAGGGCTACACCTTC,CSASSGQGYTF